Listed here is a single TCR beta chain. The data were obtained in a study of cytomegalovirus exposure and HLA in healthy donors. Overall study: Assignment to the Caucasian-associated ancestry cluster applied to around 76% of the approximately 360 genotyped donors.

Vbeta (60) and Jbeta (13) primers were used in the PCR. Generated by immunoSEQ multiplex PCR, the TCRdb table keeps only in-frame clones and is missing some. The table for this sample gives about 43,000 clones. Trimming took 2 bases from V and 1 from J, leaving 15 bases between them. CDR3 length: 17 amino acids. Germline V gene sequence: CDR1 MNHNS, CDR2 SASEGT. This clonotype was sampled from a woman aged 25-40 years in good health and CMV-seronegative. Sequencing was done on a sample of PBMCs. The chain couples TRBV6-1 to TRBJ1-5; D is possibly TRBD1 (6 bases). CDR3 sequence reads: CASSESPGVGSNQPQHF. CDR3 coding DNA: TGTGCCAGCAGTGAATCGCCAGGGGTTGGGAGCAATCAGCCCCAGCATTTT.